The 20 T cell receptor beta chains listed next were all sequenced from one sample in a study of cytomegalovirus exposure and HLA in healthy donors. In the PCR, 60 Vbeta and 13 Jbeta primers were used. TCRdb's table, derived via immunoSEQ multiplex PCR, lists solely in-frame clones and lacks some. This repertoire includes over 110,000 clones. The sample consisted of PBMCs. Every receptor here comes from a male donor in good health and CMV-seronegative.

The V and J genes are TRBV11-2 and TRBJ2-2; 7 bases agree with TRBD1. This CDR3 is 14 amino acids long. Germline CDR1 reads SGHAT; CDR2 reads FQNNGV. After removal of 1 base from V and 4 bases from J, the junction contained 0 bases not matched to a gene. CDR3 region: CASSLAGGTGELFF. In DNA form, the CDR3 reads TGTGCCAGCAGCTTAGCAGGGGGCACCGGGGAGCTGTTTTTT.

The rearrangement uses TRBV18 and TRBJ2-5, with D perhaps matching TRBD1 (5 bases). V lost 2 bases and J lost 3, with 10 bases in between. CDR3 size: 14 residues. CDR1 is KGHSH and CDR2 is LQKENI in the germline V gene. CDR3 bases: TGTGCCAGCTCACCAACAGGAGCTAAAGAGACCCAGTACTTC. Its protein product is CASSPTGAKETQYF.

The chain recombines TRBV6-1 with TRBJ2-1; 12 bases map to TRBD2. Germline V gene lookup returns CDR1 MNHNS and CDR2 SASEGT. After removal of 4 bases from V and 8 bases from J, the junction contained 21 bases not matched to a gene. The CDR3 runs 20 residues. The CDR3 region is CASSARGRGGLAGRGDEQFF. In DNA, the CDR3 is TGTGCCAGCAGTGCCCGAGGCCGAGGCGGACTAGCGGGAAGGGGGGATGAGCAGTTCTTC.

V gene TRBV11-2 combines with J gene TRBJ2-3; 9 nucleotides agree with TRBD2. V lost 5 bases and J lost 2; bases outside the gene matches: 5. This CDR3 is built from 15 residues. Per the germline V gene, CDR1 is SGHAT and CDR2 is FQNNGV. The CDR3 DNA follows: TGTGCCAGCAGCCCCAGCGGGGGGTACACAGATACGCAGTATTTT. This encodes CASSPSGGYTDTQYF.

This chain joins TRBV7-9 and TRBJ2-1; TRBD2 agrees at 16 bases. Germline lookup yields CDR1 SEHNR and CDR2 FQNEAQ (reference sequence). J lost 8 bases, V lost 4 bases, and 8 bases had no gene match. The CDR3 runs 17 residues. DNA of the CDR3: TGTGCCAGCAGCTGGGGACTAGCGGGAGGGACGTTAGATGAGCAGTTCTTC. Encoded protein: CASSWGLAGGTLDEQFF. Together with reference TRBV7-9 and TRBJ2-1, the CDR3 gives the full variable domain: DTGVSQNPRHKITKRGQNVTFRCDPISEHNRLYWYRQTLGQGPEFLTYFQNEAQLEKSRLLSDRFSAERPKGSFSTLEIQRTEQGDSAMYLCASSWGLAGGTLDEQFFGPGTRLTVL.

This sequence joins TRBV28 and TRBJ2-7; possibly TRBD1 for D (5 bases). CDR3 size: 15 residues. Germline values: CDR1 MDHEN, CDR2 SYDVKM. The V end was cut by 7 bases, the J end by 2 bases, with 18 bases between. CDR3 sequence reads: CASKAPAGNTYEQYF. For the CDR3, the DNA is TGTGCCAGCAAGGCCCCGGCAGGGAACACCTACGAGCAGTACTTC. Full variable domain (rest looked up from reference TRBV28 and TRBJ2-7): DVKVTQSSRYLVKRTGEKVFLECVQDMDHENMFWYRQDPGLGLRLIYFSYDVKMKEKGDIPEGYSVSREKKERFSLILESASTNQTSMYLCASKAPAGNTYEQYFGPGTRLTVT.

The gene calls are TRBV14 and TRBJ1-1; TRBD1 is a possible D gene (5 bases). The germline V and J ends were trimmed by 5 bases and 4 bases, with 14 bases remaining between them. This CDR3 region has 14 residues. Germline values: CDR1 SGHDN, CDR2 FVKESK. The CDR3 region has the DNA TGTGCCAGCAGCATAAGGAGGGGAGGCACTGAAGCTTTCTTT. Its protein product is CASSIRRGGTEAFF.

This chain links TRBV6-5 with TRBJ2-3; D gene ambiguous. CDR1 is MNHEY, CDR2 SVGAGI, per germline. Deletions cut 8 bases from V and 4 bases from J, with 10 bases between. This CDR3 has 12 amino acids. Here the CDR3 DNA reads TGTGCCAGCCAGATGAACGCAGATACGCAGTATTTT. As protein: CASQMNADTQYF.

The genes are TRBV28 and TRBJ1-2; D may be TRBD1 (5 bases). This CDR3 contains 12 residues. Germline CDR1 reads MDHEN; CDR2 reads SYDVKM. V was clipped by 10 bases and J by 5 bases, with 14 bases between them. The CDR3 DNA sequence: TGTGCCACCTCGACCTCAGGGTATGGCTACACCTTC. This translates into CATSTSGYGYTF.

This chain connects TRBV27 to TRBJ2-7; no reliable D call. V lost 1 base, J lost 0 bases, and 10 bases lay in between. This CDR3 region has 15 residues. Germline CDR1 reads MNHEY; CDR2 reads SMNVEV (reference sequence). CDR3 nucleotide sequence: TGTGCCAGCAGTTTATACGGTATAAGCTCCTACGAGCAGTACTTC. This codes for CASSLYGISSYEQYF.

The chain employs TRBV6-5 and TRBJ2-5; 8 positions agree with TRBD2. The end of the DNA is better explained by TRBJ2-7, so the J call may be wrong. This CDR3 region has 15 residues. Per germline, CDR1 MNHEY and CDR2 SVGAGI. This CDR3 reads CASSRYLAGNYEQYF. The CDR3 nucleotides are TGTGCCAGCAGTCGCTACCTAGCGGGCAACTACGAGCAGTACTTC.

The CDR3, as DNA: TGTGCCACCGGGGACTCCTTCACCGGGGAGCTGTTTTTT. This sequence encodes CATGDSFTGELFF. The chain is built from TRBV25-1 and TRBJ2-2, with a possible D match to TRBD2 (6 bases). The CDR3 consists of 13 residues. The germline V and J ends were trimmed by 10 bases and 4 bases, with 13 bases remaining between them. The germline V gene encodes CDR1 MGHDK and CDR2 SYGVNS.

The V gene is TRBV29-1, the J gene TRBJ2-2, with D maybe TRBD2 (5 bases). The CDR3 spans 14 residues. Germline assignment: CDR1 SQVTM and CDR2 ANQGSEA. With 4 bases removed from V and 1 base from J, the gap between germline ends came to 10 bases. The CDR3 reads CSVAGSVNTGELFF. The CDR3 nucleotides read TGCAGCGTTGCGGGTAGCGTGAACACCGGGGAGCTGTTTTTT.

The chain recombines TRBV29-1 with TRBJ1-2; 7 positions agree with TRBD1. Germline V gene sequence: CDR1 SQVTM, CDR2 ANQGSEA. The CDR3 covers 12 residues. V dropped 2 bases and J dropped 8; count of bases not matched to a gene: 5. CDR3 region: CSVELQGKGYTF. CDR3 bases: TGCAGCGTTGAACTACAGGGGAAAGGCTACACCTTC.

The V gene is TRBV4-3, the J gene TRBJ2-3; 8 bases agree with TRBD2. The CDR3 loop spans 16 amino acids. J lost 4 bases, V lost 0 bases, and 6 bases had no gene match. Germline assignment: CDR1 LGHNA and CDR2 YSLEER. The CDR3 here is CASSQEIAGKADTQYF. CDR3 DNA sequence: TGCGCCAGCAGCCAAGAAATAGCGGGGAAGGCAGATACGCAGTATTTT.

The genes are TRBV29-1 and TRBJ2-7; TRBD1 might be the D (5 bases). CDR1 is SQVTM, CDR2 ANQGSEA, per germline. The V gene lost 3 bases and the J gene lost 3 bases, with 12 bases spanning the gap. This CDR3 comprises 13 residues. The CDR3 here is CSVDTGPHYEQYF. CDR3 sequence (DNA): TGCAGCGTTGACACAGGTCCCCACTACGAGCAGTACTTC.

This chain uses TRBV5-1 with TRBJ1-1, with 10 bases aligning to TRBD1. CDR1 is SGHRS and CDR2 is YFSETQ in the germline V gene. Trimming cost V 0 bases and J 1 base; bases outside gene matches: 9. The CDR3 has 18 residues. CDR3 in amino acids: CASSLARGTGEWNTEAFF. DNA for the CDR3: TGCGCCAGCAGCTTGGCCCGGGGGACAGGGGAATGGAACACTGAAGCTTTCTTT.

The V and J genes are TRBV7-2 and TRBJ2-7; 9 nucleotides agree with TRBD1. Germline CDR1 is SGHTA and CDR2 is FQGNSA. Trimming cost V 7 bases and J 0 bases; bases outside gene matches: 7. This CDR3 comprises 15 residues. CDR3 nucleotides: TGTGCCAGCAAACTAGACAGGGGGAGCTCCTACGAGCAGTACTTC. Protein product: CASKLDRGSSYEQYF. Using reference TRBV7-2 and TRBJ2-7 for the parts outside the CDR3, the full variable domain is GAGVSQSPSNKVTEKGKDVELRCDPISGHTALYWYRQSLGQGLEFLIYFQGNSAPDKSGLPSDRFSAERTGGSVSTLTIQRTQQEDSAVYLCASKLDRGSSYEQYFGPGTRLTVT.

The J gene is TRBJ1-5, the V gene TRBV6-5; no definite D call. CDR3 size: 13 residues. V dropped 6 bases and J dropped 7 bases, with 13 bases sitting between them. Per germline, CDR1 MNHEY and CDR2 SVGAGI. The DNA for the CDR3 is TGTGCCAGCAGCCCTACAAACGGGCAGCCCCAGCATTTT. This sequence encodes CASSPTNGQPQHF.

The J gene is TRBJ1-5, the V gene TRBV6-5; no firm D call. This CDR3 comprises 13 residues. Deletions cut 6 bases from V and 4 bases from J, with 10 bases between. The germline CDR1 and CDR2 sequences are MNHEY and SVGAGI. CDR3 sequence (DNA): TGTGCCAGCAGGAGGGATGGGAATCAGCCCCAGCATTTT. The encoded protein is CASRRDGNQPQHF.